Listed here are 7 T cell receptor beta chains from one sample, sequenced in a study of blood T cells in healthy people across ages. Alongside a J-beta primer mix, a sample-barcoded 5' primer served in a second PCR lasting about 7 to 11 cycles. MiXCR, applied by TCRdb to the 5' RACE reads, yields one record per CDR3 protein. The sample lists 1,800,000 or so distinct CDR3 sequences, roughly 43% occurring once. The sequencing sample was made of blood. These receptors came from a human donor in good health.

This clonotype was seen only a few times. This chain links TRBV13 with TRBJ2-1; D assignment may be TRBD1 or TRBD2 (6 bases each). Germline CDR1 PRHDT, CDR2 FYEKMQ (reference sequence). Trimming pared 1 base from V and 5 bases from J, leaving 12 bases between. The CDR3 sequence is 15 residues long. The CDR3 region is CASSLEWGADNEQFF. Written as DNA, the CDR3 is TGTGCCAGCAGCTTAGAGTGGGGGGCGGACAATGAGCAGTTCTTC.

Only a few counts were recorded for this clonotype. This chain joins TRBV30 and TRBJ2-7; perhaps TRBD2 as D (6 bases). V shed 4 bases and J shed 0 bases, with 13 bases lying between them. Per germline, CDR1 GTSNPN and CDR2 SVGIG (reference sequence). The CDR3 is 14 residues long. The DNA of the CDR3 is TGTGCCTGGAACAGAGGAGGGAACTCCTACGAGCAGTACTTC. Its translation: CAWNRGGNSYEQYF. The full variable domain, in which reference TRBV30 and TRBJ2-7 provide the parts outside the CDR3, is SQTIHQWPATLVQPVGSPLSLECTVEGTSNPNLYWYRQAAGRGLQLLFYSVGIGQISSEVPQNLSASRPQDRQFILSSKKLLLSDSGFYLCAWNRGGNSYEQYFGPGTRLTVT.

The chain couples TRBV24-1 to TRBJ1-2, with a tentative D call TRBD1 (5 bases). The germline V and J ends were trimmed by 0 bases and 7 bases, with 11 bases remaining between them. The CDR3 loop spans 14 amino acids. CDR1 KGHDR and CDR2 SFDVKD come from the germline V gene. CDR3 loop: CATSDLTGFGGYTF. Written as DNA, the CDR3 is TGTGCCACCAGTGATTTGACAGGCTTCGGTGGCTACACCTTC.

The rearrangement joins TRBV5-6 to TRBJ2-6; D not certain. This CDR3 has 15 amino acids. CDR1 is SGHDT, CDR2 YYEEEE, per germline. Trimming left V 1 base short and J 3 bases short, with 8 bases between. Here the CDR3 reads CASSLQDGGANVLTF. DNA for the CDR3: TGTGCCAGCAGCTTGCAGGACGGTGGGGCCAACGTCCTGACTTTC.

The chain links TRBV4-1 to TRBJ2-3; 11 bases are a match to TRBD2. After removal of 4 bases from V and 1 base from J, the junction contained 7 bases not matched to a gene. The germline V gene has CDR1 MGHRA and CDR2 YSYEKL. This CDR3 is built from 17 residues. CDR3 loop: CASSRTLAGARTDTQYF. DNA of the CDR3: TGCGCCAGCAGCCGGACACTAGCGGGGGCCCGCACAGATACGCAGTATTTT.

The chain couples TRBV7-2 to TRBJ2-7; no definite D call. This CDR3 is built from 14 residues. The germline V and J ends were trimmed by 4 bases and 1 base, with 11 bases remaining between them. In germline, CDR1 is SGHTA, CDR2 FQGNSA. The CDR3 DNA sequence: TGTGCCAGCAGCTCCTACCTGGATTCCTACGAGCAGTACTTC. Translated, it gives CASSSYLDSYEQYF. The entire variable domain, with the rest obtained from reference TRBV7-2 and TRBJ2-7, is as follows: GAGVSQSPSNKVTEKGKDVELRCDPISGHTALYWYRQSLGQGLEFLIYFQGNSAPDKSGLPSDRFSAERTGGSVSTLTIQRTQQEDSAVYLCASSSYLDSYEQYFGPGTRLTVT.

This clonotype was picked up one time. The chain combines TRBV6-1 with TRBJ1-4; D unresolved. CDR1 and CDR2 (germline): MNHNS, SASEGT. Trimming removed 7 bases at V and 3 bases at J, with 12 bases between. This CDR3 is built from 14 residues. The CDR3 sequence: CASIEHASNEKLFF. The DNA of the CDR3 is TGTGCCAGCATCGAACACGCATCTAATGAAAAACTGTTTTTT.